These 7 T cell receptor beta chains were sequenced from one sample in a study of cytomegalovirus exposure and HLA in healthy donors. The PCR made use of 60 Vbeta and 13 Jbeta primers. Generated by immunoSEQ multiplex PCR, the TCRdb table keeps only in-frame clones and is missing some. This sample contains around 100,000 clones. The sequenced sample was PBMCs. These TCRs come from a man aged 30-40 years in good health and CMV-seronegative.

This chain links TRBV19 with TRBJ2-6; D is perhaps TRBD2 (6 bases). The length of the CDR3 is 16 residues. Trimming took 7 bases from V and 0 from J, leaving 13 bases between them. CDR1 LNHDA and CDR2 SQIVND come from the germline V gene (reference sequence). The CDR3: CASTLSGGSGANVLTF. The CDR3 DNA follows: TGTGCCAGTACCCTGTCCGGGGGCTCTGGGGCCAACGTCCTGACTTTC.

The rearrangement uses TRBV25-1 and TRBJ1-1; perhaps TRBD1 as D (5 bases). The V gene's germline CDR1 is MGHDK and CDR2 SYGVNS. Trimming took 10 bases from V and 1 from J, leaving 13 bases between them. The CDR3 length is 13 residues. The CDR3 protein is CATGRGGNTEAFF. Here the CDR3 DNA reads TGTGCCACCGGACGCGGGGGGAACACTGAAGCTTTCTTT.

CDR3 nucleotide sequence: TGTGCCAGCAGACTGGGGAGAACAGAGGAGACCCAGTACTTC. Translating gives CASRLGRTEETQYF. The chain employs TRBV2 and TRBJ2-5; D is perhaps TRBD2 (5 bases). V was shortened by 6 bases and J by 5 bases, with 16 bases between the two germline ends. Germline V gene lookup returns CDR1 SNHLY and CDR2 FYNNEI. The CDR3 sequence is 14 residues long.

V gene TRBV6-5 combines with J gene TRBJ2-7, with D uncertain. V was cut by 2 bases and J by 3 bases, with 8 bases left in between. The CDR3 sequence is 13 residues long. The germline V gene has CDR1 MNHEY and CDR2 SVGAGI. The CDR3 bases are TGTGCCAGCAGTTACGGGCCCCACTACGAGCAGTACTTC. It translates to CASSYGPHYEQYF.

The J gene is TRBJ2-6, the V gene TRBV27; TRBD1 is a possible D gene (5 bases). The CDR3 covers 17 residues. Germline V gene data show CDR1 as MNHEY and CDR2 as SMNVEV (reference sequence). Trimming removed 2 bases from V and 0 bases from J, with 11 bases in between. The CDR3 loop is CASSLKDRPSGANVLTF. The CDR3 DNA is TGTGCCAGCAGTTTAAAAGACAGACCCTCTGGGGCCAACGTCCTGACTTTC. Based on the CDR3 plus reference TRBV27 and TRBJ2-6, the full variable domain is EAQVTQNPRYLITVTGKKLTVTCSQNMNHEYMSWYRQDPGLGLRQIYYSMNVEVTDKGDVPEGYKVSRKEKRNFPLILESPSPNQTSLYFCASSLKDRPSGANVLTFGAGSRLTVL.

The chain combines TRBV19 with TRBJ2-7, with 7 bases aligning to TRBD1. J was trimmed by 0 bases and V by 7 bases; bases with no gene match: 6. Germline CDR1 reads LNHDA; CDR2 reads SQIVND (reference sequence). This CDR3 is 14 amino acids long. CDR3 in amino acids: CASKPGQSSYEQYF. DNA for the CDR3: TGTGCCAGTAAACCGGGACAGAGCTCCTACGAGCAGTACTTC.

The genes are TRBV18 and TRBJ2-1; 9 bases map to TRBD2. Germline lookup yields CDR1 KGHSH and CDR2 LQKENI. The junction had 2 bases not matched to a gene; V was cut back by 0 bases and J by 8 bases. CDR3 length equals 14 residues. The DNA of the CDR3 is TGTGCCAGCTCACCACCACCTAGCGGGGATGAGCAGTTCTTC. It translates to CASSPPPSGDEQFF.